These 13 T cell receptor beta chains came from one sample sequenced in a study of T cell responses to AZD1222 COVID-19 vaccine. Some clones are missing from TCRdb's copy, which holds only in-frame ones; the method was immunoSEQ multiplex PCR. The sample records 90,000 to 130,000 clones, 92% being singletons. This specimen consisted of peripheral blood, obtained 28 days after the second AZD1222 dose. These receptors were collected from an adult who received the AZD1222 COVID-19 vaccine.

The sample holds a few counts of this clone. This rearrangement joins TRBV24-1 to TRBJ2-1, with TRBD1 matching 7 bases. Germline CDR1 is KGHDR and CDR2 is SFDVKD. J lost 0 bases, V lost 3 bases, and 7 bases had no gene match. The CDR3 sequence is 17 residues long. In DNA form, the CDR3 reads TGTGCCACCAGTGATCCCGGACAGGAGAGCTCCTACAATGAGCAGTTCTTC. Its translation: CATSDPGQESSYNEQFF.

CDR3 sequence: CASRGRLSGAYNEQFF. Written as DNA, the CDR3 is TGTGCCAGCAGGGGGCGACTAAGCGGGGCATACAATGAGCAGTTCTTC. The chain has TRBV11-2 and TRBJ2-1; 7 nucleotides agree with TRBD2. CDR1 and CDR2 (germline): SGHAT, FQNNGV. V lost 6 bases and J lost 4; bases outside the gene matches: 12. The CDR3 is 16 residues long. Full variable domain (remainder filled in from reference TRBV11-2 and TRBJ2-1): EAGVAQSPRYKIIEKRQSVAFWCNPISGHATLYWYQQILGQGPKLLIQFQNNGVVDDSQLPKDRFSAERLKGVDSTLKIQPAKLEDSAVYLCASRGRLSGAYNEQFFGPGTRLTVL.

The V gene is TRBV30, the J gene TRBJ2-7; 14 bases map to TRBD2. CDR3 length: 14 amino acids. Trimming took 3 bases from V and 6 from J; bases not matched to a gene: 4. CDR1 is GTSNPN and CDR2 is SVGIG in the germline V gene (reference sequence). The CDR3 loop reads CAWRGLAGAIEQYF. The CDR3 bases are TGTGCCTGGAGGGGACTAGCGGGGGCAATCGAGCAGTACTTC.

The rearrangement links TRBV4-3 to TRBJ2-2, with D maybe TRBD2 (6 bases). The CDR3 has 18 amino acids. The germline V gene has CDR1 LGHNA and CDR2 YSLEER. V lost 0 bases and J 2 bases, leaving 16 bases between the germline ends. The DNA of the CDR3 is TGCGCCAGCAGCCAAGATAACGTAAGGAGGGGAAACACCGGGGAGCTGTTTTTT. Translated: CASSQDNVRRGNTGELFF.

This chain connects TRBV12-5 to TRBJ1-2, with 7 bases aligning to TRBD1. This CDR3 is 14 amino acids long. From germline, CDR1 is LGHNT and CDR2 FRNRAP. The ends lost 6 bases at V and 7 bases at J; junction bases unmatched: 11. The CDR3 loop is CASGPSRDSSGYTF. DNA of the CDR3: TGTGCTAGTGGGCCCTCCCGGGACAGCAGTGGCTACACCTTC.

The chain recombines TRBV5-1 with TRBJ1-2, with D unclear. The CDR3 is 16 residues long. CDR1 is SGHRS and CDR2 is YFSETQ in the germline V gene. V was shortened by 7 bases and J by 0 bases, with 19 bases between the two germline ends. The CDR3 DNA follows: TGCGCCAGCGTTCCTGATCAGCCTTTCCCTAACTATGGCTACACCTTC. Its protein product is CASVPDQPFPNYGYTF.

The chain carries TRBV5-4 and TRBJ2-7, with 11 bases lining up with TRBD2. The CDR3 has 12 residues. Trimming removed 8 bases from V and 2 bases from J; junction bases left unmatched: 0. The V gene's germline CDR1 is SGHNT and CDR2 YYREEE (reference sequence). This chain's CDR3 is CASSGGAYEQYF. The CDR3 DNA sequence: TGTGCCAGTAGCGGGGGGGCCTACGAGCAGTACTTC.

The gene calls are TRBV4-1 and TRBJ1-4, with unresolved D. Between the trimmed V and J ends, which lost 5 bases and 4 bases, there was a span of 14 bases. The germline gives CDR1 MGHRA, CDR2 YSYEKL. The CDR3 is made up of 15 amino acids. The CDR3 sequence: CASSEVQRGNEKLFF. CDR3 DNA: TGCGCCAGCAGCGAGGTCCAACGAGGTAATGAAAAACTGTTTTTT.

This clone has more than one count but fewer than ten. The chain uses TRBV10-3 and TRBJ2-3, with 9 bases that match TRBD1. The CDR3 totals 15 residues. V gave up 6 bases and J gave up 3 bases; unmatched junction bases: 7. The V gene's germline CDR1 is ENHRY and CDR2 SYGVKD. CDR3 protein: CAISARDRETDTQYF. The CDR3 DNA reads TGTGCCATCAGCGCCCGGGACAGGGAAACAGATACGCAGTATTTT.

The chain employs TRBV5-5 and TRBJ1-4, with 7 nucleotides matching TRBD1. The length of the CDR3 is 16 residues. Germline trimming cut 4 bases from V and 6 bases from J; bases unmatched to any gene: 12. The germline CDR1 and CDR2 sequences are SGHKS and YYEKEE (reference sequence). CDR3 in DNA: TGTGCCAGCAGCCCCCGCGGGCCAGGACAGGATGAAAAACTGTTTTTT. It codes for CASSPRGPGQDEKLFF.

In nucleotides, the CDR3 is TGTGCCAGCAGCCCGACAGGGATGGGGCAGCCCCAGCATTTT. Protein sequence: CASSPTGMGQPQHF. The genes are TRBV7-9 and TRBJ1-5; 7 bases are shared with TRBD1. The CDR3 is 14 residues long. J was trimmed by 7 bases and V by 5 bases; bases with no gene match: 8. CDR1 and CDR2 (germline): SEHNR, FQNEAQ (reference sequence).

By share of the sample, this clone is medium-sized (0.01 to 0.1%). The rearrangement joins TRBV12-3 or TRBV12-4 to TRBJ2-1; D uncertain. The CDR3 is 13 amino acids. The V gene lost 6 bases and the J gene lost 0 bases, with 6 bases spanning the gap. CDR3 nucleotides: TGTGCCAGCAGCCCTAGCTCCTACAATGAGCAGTTCTTC. Its protein product is CASSPSSYNEQFF.

This chain links TRBV6-2 or TRBV6-3 with TRBJ1-4, with D tentatively TRBD1 (5 bases). The V end was cut by 4 bases, the J end by 8 bases, with 14 bases between. CDR1 is MNHEY and CDR2 is SVGEGT in the germline V gene. The CDR3 consists of 14 residues. CDR3: CASSLSRADEKLFF. In nucleotides, the CDR3 is TGTGCCAGCAGTTTAAGCAGGGCGGACGAAAAACTGTTTTTT.